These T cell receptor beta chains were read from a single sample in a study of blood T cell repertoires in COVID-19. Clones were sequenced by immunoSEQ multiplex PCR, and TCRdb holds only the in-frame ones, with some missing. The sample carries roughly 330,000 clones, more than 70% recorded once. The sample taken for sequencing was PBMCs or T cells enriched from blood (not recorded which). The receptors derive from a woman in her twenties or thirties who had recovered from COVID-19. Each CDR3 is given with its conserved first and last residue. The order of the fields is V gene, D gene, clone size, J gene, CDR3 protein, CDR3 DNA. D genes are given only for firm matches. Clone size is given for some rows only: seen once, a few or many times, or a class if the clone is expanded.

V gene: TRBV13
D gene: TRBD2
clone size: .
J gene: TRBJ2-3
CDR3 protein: CASSPSLRTSGEPDTQYF
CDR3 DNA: TGTGCCAGCAGCCCATCCCTGCGGACTAGCGGGGAACCAGATACGCAGTATTTT

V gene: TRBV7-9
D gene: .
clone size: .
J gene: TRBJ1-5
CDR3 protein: CASSLSNQPQHF
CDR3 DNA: TGTGCCAGCAGCCTCTCGAATCAGCCCCAGCATTTT

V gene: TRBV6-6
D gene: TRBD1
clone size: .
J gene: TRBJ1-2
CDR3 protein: CASSYGPGDSRGHTF
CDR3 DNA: TGTGCCAGCAGTTACGGACCCGGGGACAGCCGTGGGCACACCTTC

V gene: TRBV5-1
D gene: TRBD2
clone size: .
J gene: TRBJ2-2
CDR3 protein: CASSVAGDTGELFF
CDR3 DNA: TGCGCCAGCAGCGTAGCGGGGGACACCGGGGAGCTGTTTTTT

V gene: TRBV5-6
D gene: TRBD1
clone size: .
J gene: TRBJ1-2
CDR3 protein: CASSLGANRGDYGYTF
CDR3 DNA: TGTGCCAGCAGCTTGGGGGCGAACAGGGGAGACTATGGCTACACCTTC

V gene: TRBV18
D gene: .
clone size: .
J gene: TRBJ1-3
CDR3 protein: CASSQQSSGNTIYF
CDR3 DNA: TGTGCCAGCTCGCAACAGAGCTCTGGAAACACCATATATTTT

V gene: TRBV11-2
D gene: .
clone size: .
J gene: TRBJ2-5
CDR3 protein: CASSHRTAWYF
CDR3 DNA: TGTGCCAGCAGCCATCGGACTGCCTGGTACTTC

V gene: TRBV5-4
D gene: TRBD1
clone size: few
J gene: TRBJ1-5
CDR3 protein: CASSRDQGDSNQPQHF
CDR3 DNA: TGTGCCAGCAGCCGGGATCAGGGGGACAGCAATCAGCCCCAGCATTTT

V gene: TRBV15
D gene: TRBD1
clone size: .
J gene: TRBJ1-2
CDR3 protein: CATSGTGHGYTF
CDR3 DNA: TGTGCCACCAGCGGGACAGGGCATGGCTACACCTTC

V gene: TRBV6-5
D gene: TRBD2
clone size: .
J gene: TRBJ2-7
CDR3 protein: CASSYSTSNNYEQYF
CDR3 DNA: TGTGCCAGCAGTTACTCGACTAGCAATAACTACGAGCAGTACTTC

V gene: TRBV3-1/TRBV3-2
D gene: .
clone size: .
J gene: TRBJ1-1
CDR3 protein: CASSQGWEGTEAFF
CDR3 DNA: TGTGCCAGCAGCCAAGGTTGGGAGGGGACTGAAGCTTTCTTT

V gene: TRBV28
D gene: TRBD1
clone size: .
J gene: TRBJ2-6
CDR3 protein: CASSPRTGKNSGANVLTF
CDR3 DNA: TGTGCCAGCAGTCCCCGGACAGGGAAAAACTCTGGGGCCAACGTCCTGACTTTC

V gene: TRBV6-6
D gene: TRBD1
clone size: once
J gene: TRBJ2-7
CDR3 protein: CASGQGTYVEQYF
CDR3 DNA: TGTGCCAGCGGACAGGGAACCTACGTAGAGCAGTACTTC

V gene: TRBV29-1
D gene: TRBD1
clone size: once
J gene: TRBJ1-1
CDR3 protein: CSVTGTGANTEAFF
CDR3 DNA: TGCAGCGTTACCGGGACAGGGGCGAACACTGAAGCTTTCTTT

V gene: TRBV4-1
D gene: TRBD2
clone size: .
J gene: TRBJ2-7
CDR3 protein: CASSQGTSGYYEQYF
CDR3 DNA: TGCGCCAGCAGCCAGGGGACTAGCGGCTACTACGAGCAGTACTTC

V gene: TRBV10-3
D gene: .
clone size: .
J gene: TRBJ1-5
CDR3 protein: CAISDVRGEGQPQHF
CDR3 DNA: TGTGCCATCAGTGATGTCAGGGGTGAGGGTCAGCCCCAGCATTTT

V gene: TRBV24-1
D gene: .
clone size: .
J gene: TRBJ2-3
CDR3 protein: CATSDFGRTSTDTQYF
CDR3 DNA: TGTGCCACCAGTGATTTCGGACGGACTAGCACAGATACGCAGTATTTT

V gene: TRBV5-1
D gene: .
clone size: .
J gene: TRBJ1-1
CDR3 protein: CASSPPSTGQYMNTEAFF
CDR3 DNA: TGCGCCAGCAGCCCCCCTTCGACAGGACAATACATGAACACTGAAGCTTTCTTT

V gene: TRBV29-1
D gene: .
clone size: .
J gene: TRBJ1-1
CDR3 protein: CSVEKANKNTEAFF
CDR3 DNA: TGCAGCGTTGAAAAAGCGAATAAGAACACTGAAGCTTTCTTT

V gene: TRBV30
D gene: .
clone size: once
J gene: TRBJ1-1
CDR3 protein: CAWTDVGGNTEAFF
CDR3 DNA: TGTGCCTGGACGGACGTCGGGGGGAACACTGAAGCTTTCTTT

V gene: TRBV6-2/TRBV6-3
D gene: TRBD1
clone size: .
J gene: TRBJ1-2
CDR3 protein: CASSGQGLRGYTF
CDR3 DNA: TGTGCCAGCAGTGGACAGGGATTGCGGGGCTACACCTTC

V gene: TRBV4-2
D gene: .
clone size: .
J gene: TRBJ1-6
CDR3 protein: CASSRGREFPSPLHF
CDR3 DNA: TGTGCCAGCAGCCGGGGCAGGGAATTCCCCTCACCCCTCCACTTT

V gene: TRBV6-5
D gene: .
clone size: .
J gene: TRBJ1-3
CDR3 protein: CASSRQLGNTIYF
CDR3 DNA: TGTGCCAGCAGTCGACAGCTTGGAAACACCATATATTTT

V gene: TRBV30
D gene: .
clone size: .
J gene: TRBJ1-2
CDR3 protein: CAWSPGYGYTF
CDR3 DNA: TGTGCCTGGAGTCCAGGGTATGGCTACACCTTC

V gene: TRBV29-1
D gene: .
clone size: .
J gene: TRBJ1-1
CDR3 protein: CSGGQGGENTEAFF
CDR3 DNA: TGCAGCGGGGGACAAGGGGGAGAGAACACTGAAGCTTTCTTT

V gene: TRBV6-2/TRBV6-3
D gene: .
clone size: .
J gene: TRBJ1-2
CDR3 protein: CASSYSKVNSHYGYTF
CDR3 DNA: TGTGCCAGCAGTTACTCGAAAGTCAACTCTCACTATGGCTACACCTTC

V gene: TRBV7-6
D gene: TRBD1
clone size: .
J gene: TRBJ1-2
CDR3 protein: CASSLGTGNYGYTF
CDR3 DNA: TGTGCCAGCAGCTTAGGGACAGGGAACTATGGCTACACCTTC

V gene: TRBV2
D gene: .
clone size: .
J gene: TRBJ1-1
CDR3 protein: CASSLAGRQENTEAFF
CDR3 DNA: TGTGCCAGCAGCCTAGCAGGGAGACAGGAGAACACTGAAGCTTTCTTT

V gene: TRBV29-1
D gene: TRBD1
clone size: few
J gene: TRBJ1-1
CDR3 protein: CSVRQGGTEAFF
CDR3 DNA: TGCAGCGTTCGACAGGGGGGAACTGAAGCTTTCTTT

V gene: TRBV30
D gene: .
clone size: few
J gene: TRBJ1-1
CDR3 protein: CACRRMNTEAFF
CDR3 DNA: TGTGCCTGTCGGCGGATGAACACTGAAGCTTTCTTT

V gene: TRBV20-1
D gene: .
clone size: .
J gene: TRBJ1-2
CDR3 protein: CSLLMVYGYTF
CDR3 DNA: TGCAGTCTACTGATGGTGTATGGCTACACCTTC